The clone carrying this T cell receptor beta chain is judged medium-sized. This specimen belongs to a study of blood T cell repertoires in COVID-19. Study-wide background: Collection of acute and convalescent COVID-19 samples took place in the United States, Italy and Spain. Sources were T cells, B-cell-depleted T cells, or PBMCs; the material itself was cDNA or gDNA.

The CDR3 is 13 residues long. The germline gives CDR1 SGHDT, CDR2 YYEEEE. V shed 4 bases and J shed 7 bases, with 14 bases lying between them. Per the original data handling: How many nucleated cells were present was estimated from reference gene primer amplification. Assay used: immunoSEQ multiplex PCR; TCRdb lists only in-frame clones, some missing. That table furnishes V, J and clone size, whereas the DNA furnished D and trimming. The repertoire includes approximately 170,000 clones, roughly 86% of them detected once, and 6% to 7.5% sits in the top ten. The specimen sequenced was peripheral blood. This clonotype was sampled from a woman of 80 years or more in a cohort sampled during active or convalescent COVID-19. The chain joins TRBV5-6 to TRBJ1-2; TRBD1 is a possible D gene (6 bases). The DNA of the CDR3 is TGTGCCAGCAGCCCCGGGGACATCTCTGGCTACACCTTC. Translating it yields CASSPGDISGYTF.